These 9 T cell receptor beta chains share one sample of origin, sequenced in a study of technical replicates of blood from a handful of donors. Profiled with immunoSEQ multiplex PCR; TCRdb holds only in-frame clones, not every one. Here the sample spans tens of thousands of clones, around 94% being singletons. The sequenced sample was T cells isolated from PBMCs. These receptors came from a human donor in good health.

This clone has a handful of counts. The chain uses TRBV7-9 and TRBJ1-1; TRBD1 aligns across 9 bases. The CDR3 length is 13 residues. V was pared by 10 bases and J by 4 bases, with 7 bases of the junction left unmatched. The germline CDR1 and CDR2 sequences are SEHNR and FQNEAQ (reference sequence). The CDR3 DNA reads as TGTGCCATCTTACAGGGGGCGCGCACTGAAGCTTTCTTT. Encoded protein: CAILQGARTEAFF.

This rearrangement joins TRBV6-5 to TRBJ2-3, with TRBD2 as a possible D gene (6 bases). CDR1 and CDR2 (germline): MNHEY, SVGAGI. V dropped 6 bases and J dropped 2 bases, with 12 bases sitting between them. This CDR3 is built from 14 residues. In nucleotides, the CDR3 is TGTGCCAGCAGCCAGGGACTTATCACAGATACGCAGTATTTT. Its translation is CASSQGLITDTQYF.

The rearrangement joins TRBV4-1 to TRBJ2-1, with 7 bases aligning to TRBD2. Germline CDR1 MGHRA, CDR2 YSYEKL. The CDR3 runs 17 residues. Losses at the gene ends were 1 base for V and 8 bases for J; bases not matched to a gene: 14. CDR3 DNA: TGCGCCAGCAGCCAAGTGGCTCACGGACTAGTTGTCCATGAGCAGTTCTTC. Encoded protein: CASSQVAHGLVVHEQFF.

V gene TRBV7-9 combines with J gene TRBJ2-7; maybe TRBD2 (7 bases). This CDR3 has 17 residues. The V and J ends lost 8 bases and 6 bases respectively, with 29 bases between them. Germline-derived CDR1 and CDR2 are SEHNR and FQNEAQ (reference sequence). The CDR3 loop reads CASGGGGTSDFRGEQYF. The CDR3 DNA sequence: TGTGCCAGCGGAGGAGGGGGAACTAGCGACTTCCGAGGCGAGCAGTACTTC. Full variable domain (rest looked up from reference TRBV7-9 and TRBJ2-7): DTGVSQNPRHKITKRGQNVTFRCDPISEHNRLYWYRQTLGQGPEFLTYFQNEAQLEKSRLLSDRFSAERPKGSFSTLEIQRTEQGDSAMYLCASGGGGTSDFRGEQYFGPGTRLTVT.

The genes are TRBV5-1 and TRBJ2-3, with TRBD2 matching 7 bases. The CDR3 totals 15 residues. CDR1 and CDR2 (germline): SGHRS, YFSETQ. Trimming cost V 1 base and J 0 bases; bases outside gene matches: 2. The CDR3 reads CASSLQRGSTDTQYF. Written as DNA, the CDR3 is TGCGCCAGCAGCTTGCAGCGGGGAAGCACAGATACGCAGTATTTT.

The V and J genes are TRBV19 and TRBJ1-1; D call uncertain. The germline CDR1 and CDR2 sequences are LNHDA and SQIVND (reference sequence). CDR3 length: 13 amino acids. V shed 8 bases and J shed 0 bases, with 10 bases lying between them. The CDR3: CASYAGMNTEAFF. CDR3 sequence (DNA): TGTGCCAGTTACGCGGGGATGAACACTGAAGCTTTCTTT.

The chain uses TRBV6-5 and TRBJ1-1, with 9 nucleotides matching TRBD1. CDR3 size: 15 residues. Germline lookup yields CDR1 MNHEY and CDR2 SVGAGI. V dropped 6 bases and J dropped 5; count of bases not matched to a gene: 10. The CDR3 sequence is CASSPTRDRVTEAFF. CDR3 nucleotides: TGTGCCAGCAGCCCCACCCGGGACAGGGTGACTGAAGCTTTCTTT.

The chain employs TRBV13 and TRBJ2-2; TRBD2 might be the D (6 bases). The V and J ends lost 7 bases and 6 bases respectively, with 15 bases between them. In germline, CDR1 is PRHDT, CDR2 FYEKMQ (reference sequence). The CDR3 covers 14 residues. The CDR3 loop is CASTLGGSPGELFF. As DNA, the CDR3 is TGTGCCAGCACCCTTGGGGGGAGCCCCGGGGAGCTGTTTTTT.

This sequence joins TRBV5-1 and TRBJ1-1; a weak D match, TRBD1 (5 bases). Trimming took 3 bases from V and 3 from J, leaving 9 bases between them. CDR3 length: 13 residues. Germline-derived CDR1 and CDR2 are SGHRS and YFSETQ. This chain's CDR3 is CASSSLQDTEAFF. CDR3 nucleotides: TGCGCCAGCAGCTCCTTACAGGACACTGAAGCTTTCTTT.